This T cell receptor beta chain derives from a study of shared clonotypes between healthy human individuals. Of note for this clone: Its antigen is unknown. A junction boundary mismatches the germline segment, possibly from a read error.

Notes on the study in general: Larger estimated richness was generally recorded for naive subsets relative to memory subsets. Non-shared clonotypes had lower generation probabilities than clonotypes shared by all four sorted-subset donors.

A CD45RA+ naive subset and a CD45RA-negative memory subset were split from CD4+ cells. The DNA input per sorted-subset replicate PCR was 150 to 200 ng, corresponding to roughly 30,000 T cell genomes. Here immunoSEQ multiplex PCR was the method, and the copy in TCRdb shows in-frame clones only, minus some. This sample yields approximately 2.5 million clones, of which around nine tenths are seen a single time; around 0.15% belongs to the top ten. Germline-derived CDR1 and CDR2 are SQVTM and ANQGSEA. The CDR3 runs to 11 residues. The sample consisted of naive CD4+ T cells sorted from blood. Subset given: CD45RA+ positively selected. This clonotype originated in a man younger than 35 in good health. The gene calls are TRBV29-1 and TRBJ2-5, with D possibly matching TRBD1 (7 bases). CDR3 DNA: TGCAGCGTTGCCAGGGGGGAGAGCCAGTACTTC. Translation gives CSVARGESQYF.